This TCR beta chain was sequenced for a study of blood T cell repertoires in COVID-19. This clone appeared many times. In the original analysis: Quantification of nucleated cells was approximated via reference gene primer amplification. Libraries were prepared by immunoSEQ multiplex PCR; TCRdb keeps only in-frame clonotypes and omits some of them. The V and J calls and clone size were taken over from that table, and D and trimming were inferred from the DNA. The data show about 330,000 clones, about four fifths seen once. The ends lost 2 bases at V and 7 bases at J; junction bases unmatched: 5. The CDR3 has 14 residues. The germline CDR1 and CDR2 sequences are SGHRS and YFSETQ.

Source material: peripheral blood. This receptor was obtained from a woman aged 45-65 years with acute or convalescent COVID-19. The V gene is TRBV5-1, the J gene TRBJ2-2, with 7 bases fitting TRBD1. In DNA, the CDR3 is TGCGCCAGCAGCTTTACAGGGGTGAGCGGGGAGCTGTTTTTT. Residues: CASSFTGVSGELFF.